Below, one TCR beta chain is given with its context. Its antigen is unidentified. V was pared by 3 bases and J by 7 bases, with 8 bases of the junction left unmatched. Germline CDR1 reads LGHDT; CDR2 reads YNNKEL (reference sequence). The CDR3 extends over 14 amino acids. During its preparation, the TCRbeta library received unique molecular identifiers. TCRdb re-derived calls from the PCR reads in MiXCR, one entry per CDR3 protein. The data show 130,000 to 150,000 distinct CDR3 sequences, roughly 9% seen once. This specimen belongs to a study of T-cell reconstitution after alpha-beta-depleted transplantation in children. Study-level findings and limits: Several hundred expanded graft clones reportedly supplied alpha-beta T cells about two months after transplant.

The sample consisted of PBMCs, mostly from graft donor cells, taken 180 days after TCRalphabeta/CD19-depleted stem cell transplant. The rearrangement links TRBV3-1 to TRBJ1-2, with 7 bases fitting TRBD1. This clonotype originated in a female patient aged 2 to 10 who had a stem cell transplant for congenital amegakaryocytic thrombocytopenia, so the T cells may come from the graft donor. CDR3: CASSHPDRMSGYTF. The CDR3, as DNA: TGTGCCAGCAGCCACCCGGACAGGATGAGTGGCTACACCTTC.